Following are 21 T cell receptor beta chains from one sample sequenced in a study of T cell responses to AZD1222 COVID-19 vaccine (dated by TCRdb to about 2021). Receptor libraries were prepared by the immunoSEQ multiplex PCR assay. TCRdb took this table from immuneACCESS and kept in-frame rearrangements with V and J called. Such tables lack part of the clones; where checked against another copy, unresolved V genes explain under half of the gap, and the rest is unexplained. Recorded for this sample are around 100,000 clones; 70% to 90% of them occurred a single time. Over 15% of the sample comes from the top ten. The sample's time point, from its label and the paper: baseline before first vaccination. The material was peripheral blood, obtained on day 0 of AZD1222 vaccination. These receptors were obtained from an adult in good health.

This clone was found once. The V and J genes are TRBV10-3 and TRBJ1-5; no reliable D call. V gave up 0 bases and J gave up 6 bases, with 6 bases separating them. The CDR3 extends over 13 amino acids. Looked up from germline, CDR1 is ENHRY and CDR2 is SYGVKD. The CDR3 DNA is TGTGCCATCAGTGAGTCAAGAAGTCAGCCCCAGCATTTT. Amino acid sequence: CAISESRSQPQHF.

V is TRBV28 and J is TRBJ1-2, with D possibly being TRBD1 (5 bases). The length of the CDR3 is 15 residues. Trimming shortened V by 2 bases and J by 2 bases, and 12 bases separated the two germline ends. The germline V gene encodes CDR1 MDHEN and CDR2 SYDVKM. CDR3 sequence (DNA): TGTGCCAGCAGTTTAGGGGGTATCAGGAACTATGGCTACACCTTC. This gives the protein CASSLGGIRNYGYTF.

The chain carries TRBV28 and TRBJ1-2, with D perhaps TRBD1 (6 bases). Trimming shortened V by 6 bases and J by 0 bases, and 11 bases separated the two germline ends. CDR3 size: 14 residues. Germline V gene data show CDR1 as MDHEN and CDR2 as SYDVKM. CDR3 protein: CASRTQGTNYGYTF. The CDR3, as DNA: TGTGCCAGCAGGACACAGGGAACTAACTATGGCTACACCTTC.

The table lists this clone with a count of one. This chain connects TRBV7-9 to TRBJ1-1; 7 bases are a match to TRBD1. The J segment lost 5 bases and the V segment lost 1 base, leaving 4 bases of the junction unmatched. The V gene's germline CDR1 is SEHNR and CDR2 FQNEAQ (reference sequence). This CDR3 comprises 14 residues. The DNA of the CDR3 is TGTGCCAGCAGCTTAGAAACAGGGGTGACTGAAGCTTTCTTT. Residues: CASSLETGVTEAFF.

This clone showed up just once. This chain links TRBV5-5 with TRBJ2-7; D is unclear. The CDR3 is 11 residues long. V dropped 3 bases and J dropped 4 bases, with 5 bases sitting between them. Germline V gene data show CDR1 as SGHKS and CDR2 as YYEKEE (reference sequence). CDR3 region: CASSYSYEQYF. CDR3 DNA: TGTGCCAGCAGCTACTCTTACGAGCAGTACTTC.

V and J are TRBV6-5 and TRBJ2-5; 7 bases align to TRBD2. With 6 bases clipped from V and 2 bases from J, the junction kept 9 bases outside the gene matches. The CDR3 runs to 15 residues. Germline CDR1 MNHEY, CDR2 SVGAGI. This CDR3 is CASSKTPGLQETQYF. CDR3 DNA sequence: TGTGCCAGCAGCAAGACTCCGGGACTACAAGAGACCCAGTACTTC.

The gene calls are TRBV29-1 and TRBJ2-1, with 12 nucleotides matching TRBD2. The CDR3 has 15 residues. Trimming took 7 bases from V and 0 from J; bases not matched to a gene: 4. Germline assignment: CDR1 SQVTM and CDR2 ANQGSEA. As DNA, the CDR3 is TGCAGCGATCTAGCGGGAGGGTTCTCCTACAATGAGCAGTTCTTC. Translated: CSDLAGGFSYNEQFF.

This chain links TRBV14 with TRBJ1-2; tentatively, D is TRBD1 (5 bases). CDR1 SGHDN and CDR2 FVKESK come from the germline V gene. Between the trimmed V and J ends, which lost 4 bases and 4 bases, there was a span of 19 bases. The CDR3 is 16 residues long. The CDR3 spells CASSRTRPTGVYGYTF. The CDR3 DNA follows: TGTGCCAGCAGCCGCACACGCCCTACAGGCGTCTATGGCTACACCTTC.

The chain recombines TRBV5-1 with TRBJ1-2; no firm D call. V lost 0 bases and J lost 0, with 9 bases in between. Germline V CDR1 and CDR2: SGHRS, YFSETQ. The length of the CDR3 is 15 residues. The CDR3 loop is CASSLEASPNYGYTF. The CDR3 nucleotides read TGCGCCAGCAGCTTGGAGGCCAGTCCTAACTATGGCTACACCTTC.

The rearrangement joins TRBV28 to TRBJ2-7; 10 bases fit TRBD2. After removal of 1 base from V and 5 bases from J, the junction contained 5 bases not matched to a gene. CDR3 length: 15 residues. The germline gives CDR1 MDHEN, CDR2 SYDVKM. DNA of the CDR3: TGTGCCAGCAGTTTATTAGCGGGGGGTAAAGACGAGCAGTACTTC. Its protein is CASSLLAGGKDEQYF.

J is TRBJ2-7 and V is TRBV19, with 9 positions matching TRBD1. CDR1 and CDR2 from the germline V gene are LNHDA and SQIVND (reference sequence). This CDR3 has 14 amino acids. The J segment lost 4 bases and the V segment lost 8 bases, leaving 9 bases of the junction unmatched. The CDR3 spells CASPQVQGAYEQYF. The CDR3 nucleotides are TGTGCCAGTCCCCAAGTACAGGGGGCTTACGAGCAGTACTTC. Full variable domain (rest looked up from reference TRBV19 and TRBJ2-7): DGGITQSPKYLFRKEGQNVTLSCEQNLNHDAMYWYRQDPGQGLRLIYYSQIVNDFQKGDIAEGYSVSREKKESFPLTVTSAQKNPTAFYLCASPQVQGAYEQYFGPGTRLTVT.

This chain links TRBV6-5 with TRBJ2-1, with 9 positions matching TRBD1. With 6 bases clipped from V and 4 bases from J, the junction kept 7 bases outside the gene matches. The CDR3 is 15 amino acids. Germline V gene data show CDR1 as MNHEY and CDR2 as SVGAGI. The CDR3 is CASRTGQGGYNEQFF. Here the CDR3 DNA reads TGTGCCAGCAGGACGGGACAGGGAGGTTACAATGAGCAGTTCTTC.

CDR3 in amino acids: CASRGWVANYGYTF. CDR3 bases: TGTGCCAGCCGGGGTTGGGTAGCTAACTATGGCTACACCTTC. The chain uses TRBV2 and TRBJ1-2; D remains unclear. The CDR3 totals 14 residues. CDR1 SNHLY and CDR2 FYNNEI come from the germline V gene. Deletions cut 8 bases from V and 0 bases from J, with 13 bases between.

The chain is built from TRBV2 and TRBJ2-1, with 7 bases aligning to TRBD2. This CDR3 has 12 residues. The germline V gene has CDR1 SNHLY and CDR2 FYNNEI. The DNA for the CDR3 is TGTGCGGCTAGCGGCTCCTACAATGAGCAGTTCTTC. Its translation: CAASGSYNEQFF.

This clone occurred once. The V gene is TRBV5-1, the J gene TRBJ2-3; either TRBD1 or TRBD2 may fit D (5 bases each). V gave up 4 bases and J gave up 3 bases, with 12 bases separating them. Germline CDR1 SGHRS, CDR2 YFSETQ. CDR3 length: 14 amino acids. The CDR3 DNA reads as TGCGCCAGCAGCCCGGGGACGGAAACAGATACGCAGTATTTT. This encodes CASSPGTETDTQYF.

The rearrangement uses TRBV9 and TRBJ2-7; 9 bases line up with TRBD1. The CDR3 runs to 14 residues. Germline loops: CDR1 SGDLS, CDR2 YYNGEE. J lost 5 bases, V lost 4 bases, and 7 bases had no gene match. The DNA of the CDR3 is TGTGCCAGCAGCCCAGGGACAGGGTTCCACGAGCAGTACTTC. It encodes CASSPGTGFHEQYF.

This clone was detected only a few times. This rearrangement joins TRBV3-1 (or the pseudogene TRBV3-2) to TRBJ1-5, with a possible D match to TRBD1 (6 bases). Germline CDR1 LGHDT, CDR2 YNNKEL (reference sequence). This CDR3 has 14 amino acids. V gave up 2 bases and J gave up 6 bases, with 11 bases separating them. This CDR3 reads CASSQRGGSQPQHF. The CDR3 region has the DNA TGTGCCAGCAGCCAAAGGGGGGGGTCTCAGCCCCAGCATTTT.

This chain joins TRBV6-5 and TRBJ1-2, with 7 bases fitting TRBD1. The length of the CDR3 is 14 residues. V was pared by 6 bases and J by 4 bases, with 8 bases of the junction left unmatched. Germline CDR1 is MNHEY and CDR2 is SVGAGI. This chain's CDR3 is CASRTLTGSYGYTF. Written as DNA, the CDR3 is TGTGCCAGCAGGACCCTGACAGGGTCCTATGGCTACACCTTC.

The V call is TRBV12-5, the J call TRBJ1-1; 7 bases align to TRBD1. Germline V gene sequence: CDR1 LGHNT, CDR2 FRNRAP. The CDR3 loop spans 14 amino acids. Unmatched junction bases numbered 6, after V lost 7 bases and J lost 1 base. In DNA, the CDR3 is TGTGCTAGTGCCCCAGGGGGGGGGAACACTGAAGCTTTCTTT. The encoded protein is CASAPGGGNTEAFF. The whole variable domain, remainder taken from reference TRBV12-5 and TRBJ1-1, is DARVTQTPRHKVTEMGQEVTMRCQPILGHNTVFWYRQTMMQGLELLAYFRNRAPLDDSGMPKDRFSAEMPDATLATLKIQPSEPRDSAVYFCASAPGGGNTEAFFGQGTRLTVV.

V usage is TRBV27 and J usage is TRBJ2-2, with unresolved D. The V gene lost 2 bases and the J gene lost 0 bases, with 13 bases spanning the gap. This CDR3 spans 17 amino acids. CDR1 and CDR2 from the germline V gene are MNHEY and SMNVEV (reference sequence). The CDR3 reads CASSLTYRLANTGELFF. The CDR3 DNA is TGTGCCAGCAGTTTAACGTATCGGCTTGCGAACACCGGGGAGCTGTTTTTT.

V gene TRBV11-3 combines with J gene TRBJ2-5; D is possibly TRBD1 (6 bases). The germline V gene has CDR1 SGHNT and CDR2 YENEEA. The CDR3 loop spans 15 amino acids. V lost 1 base, J lost 5 bases, and 14 bases lay in between. DNA for the CDR3: TGTGCCAGCAGCTTAGTGGCAGGGGTCCACGAGACCCAGTACTTC. The encoded protein is CASSLVAGVHETQYF.